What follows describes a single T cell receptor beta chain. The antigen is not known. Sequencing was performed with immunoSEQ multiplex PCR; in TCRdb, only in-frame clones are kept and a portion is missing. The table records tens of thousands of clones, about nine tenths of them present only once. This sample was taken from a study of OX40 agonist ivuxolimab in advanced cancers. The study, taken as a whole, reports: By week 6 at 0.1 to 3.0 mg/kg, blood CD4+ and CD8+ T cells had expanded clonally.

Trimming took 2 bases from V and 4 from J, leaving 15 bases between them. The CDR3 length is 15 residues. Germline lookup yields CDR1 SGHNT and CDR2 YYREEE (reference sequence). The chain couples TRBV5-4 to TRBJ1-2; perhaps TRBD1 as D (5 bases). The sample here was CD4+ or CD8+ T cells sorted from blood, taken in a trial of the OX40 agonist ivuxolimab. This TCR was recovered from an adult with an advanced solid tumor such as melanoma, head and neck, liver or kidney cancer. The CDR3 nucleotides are TGTGCCAGCAGCTTCGCCGCAGGGATTATCTATGGCTACACCTTC. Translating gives CASSFAAGIIYGYTF.